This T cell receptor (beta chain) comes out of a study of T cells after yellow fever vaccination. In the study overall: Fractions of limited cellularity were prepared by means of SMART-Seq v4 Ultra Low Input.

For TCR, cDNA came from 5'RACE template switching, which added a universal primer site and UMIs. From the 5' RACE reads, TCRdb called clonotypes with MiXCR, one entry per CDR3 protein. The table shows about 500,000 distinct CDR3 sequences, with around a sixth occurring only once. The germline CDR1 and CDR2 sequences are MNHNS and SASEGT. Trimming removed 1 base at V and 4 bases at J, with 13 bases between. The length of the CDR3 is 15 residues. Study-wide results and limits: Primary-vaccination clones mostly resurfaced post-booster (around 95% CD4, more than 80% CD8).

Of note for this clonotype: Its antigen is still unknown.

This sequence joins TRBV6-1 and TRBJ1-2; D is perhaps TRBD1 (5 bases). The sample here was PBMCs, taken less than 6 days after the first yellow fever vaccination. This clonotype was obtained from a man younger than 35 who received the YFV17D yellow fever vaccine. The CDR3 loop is CASSEGNRGLYGYTF. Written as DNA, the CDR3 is TGTGCCAGCAGTGAAGGAAATAGGGGACTCTATGGCTACACCTTC.